Described below is a single T cell receptor (beta chain) sequence and its context. No antigen is known for it. The data derive from a study of T cell responses to AZD1222 COVID-19 vaccine. Study at large: Second doses that came at about 4 or about 12 weeks were put together.

The CDR3 has 16 residues. Trimming pared 4 bases from V and 0 bases from J, leaving 13 bases between. The V gene's germline CDR1 is KGHSH and CDR2 LQKENI. General study findings and limits: Among those given AZD1222, only five to seven were seropositive at baseline. Spike-wide vaccine-associated CD4 TCRs dominated at 160-218 and 743-854. Sampling captured repertoires only after the peak T cell response.

The method was immunoSEQ multiplex PCR; TCRdb's version includes in-frame clones alone and lacks a portion of them. Altogether tens of thousands of clones are present, approximately 82% being singletons, with the ten largest covering 15% to 25%. The sample was peripheral blood, taken on day 0 of AZD1222 vaccination. This chain links TRBV18 with TRBJ1-5; no clear D gene. The TCR was taken from an adult in good health. This chain's CDR3 is CASSLFDSFSNQPQHF. CDR3 sequence (DNA): TGTGCCAGCTCACTATTTGACTCCTTTAGCAATCAGCCCCAGCATTTT.